This is a list of T cell receptor beta chains from one sample in a study of T cells after yellow fever vaccination. TCRdb fed the 5' RACE reads into MiXCR, producing one record per CDR3 protein. The table has around 500,000 distinct CDR3 sequences, 20% to 25% seen once. This sample comprised PBMCs, obtained about 21 days after the first yellow fever vaccination. The receptors shown here come from a man between 18 and 29 years old who received the YFV17D yellow fever vaccine. Each CDR3 is given with its conserved first and last residue. The D gene is left open where the match is weak. The size of a clone is reported for some rows only, either as once, few or many, or as a class for expanded clones.

CDR3 length	V gene	clone size	J gene	D gene	CDR3 protein	CDR3 DNA
15	TRBV11-2	.	TRBJ1-1	.	CASSLAVLGGTEAFF	TGTGCCAGCAGCTTAGCGGTACTGGGGGGCACTGAAGCTTTCTTT
16	TRBV27	few	TRBJ2-1	.	CASSSFDRSRSYEQFF	TGTGCCAGCAGTTCCTTCGACAGGTCGAGGTCCTATGAGCAGTTCTTC
15	TRBV7-8	.	TRBJ2-3	.	CASSLIGGGTDTQYF	TGTGCCAGCAGCTTAATCGGCGGGGGCACAGATACGCAGTATTTT
16	TRBV7-8	.	TRBJ1-5	TRBD1	CASSHPRDSLNQPQHF	TGTGCCAGCAGCCATCCACGGGACAGCCTTAATCAGCCCCAGCATTTT
12	TRBV29-1	few	TRBJ1-3	.	CSVWAYGSTIYF	TGCAGCGTCTGGGCATATGGAAGCACCATATATTTT
12	TRBV6-1	few	TRBJ1-5	.	CASGRINQPQHF	TGTGCCAGCGGACGGATCAATCAGCCCCAGCATTTT
13	TRBV4-1	.	TRBJ2-7	.	CASSASPNYEQYF	TGCGCCAGCAGCGCCAGTCCTAACTACGAGCAGTACTTC
14	TRBV6-1	.	TRBJ2-1	TRBD1	CASSRGTAGNEQFF	TGTGCCAGCAGCAGGGGGACAGCCGGCAATGAGCAGTTCTTC
16	TRBV13	.	TRBJ2-7	TRBD1	CASSLTGGETSYEQYF	TGTGCCAGCAGCTTGACAGGGGGCGAGACCTCCTACGAGCAGTACTTC
13	TRBV5-1	few	TRBJ1-6	.	CASSSEKTSPLHF	TGCGCCAGCAGCTCGGAAAAGACGTCACCCCTCCACTTT
16	TRBV6-1	.	TRBJ2-5	.	CASRRQAYTGGETQYF	TGTGCCAGCAGACGACAGGCCTACACCGGGGGGGAGACCCAGTACTTC
14	TRBV7-8	.	TRBJ2-7	TRBD2	CASALGGESYGQYF	TGTGCCAGCGCCCTCGGGGGGGAGTCCTACGGGCAGTACTTC
14	TRBV6-2/TRBV6-3	few	TRBJ2-5	.	CASSSSRDQETQYF	TGTGCCAGCAGCTCCTCGAGGGACCAAGAGACCCAGTACTTC
12	TRBV29-1	few	TRBJ2-5	.	CSGRTDQETQYF	TGCAGCGGGAGGACAGATCAAGAGACCCAGTACTTC
13	TRBV12-3/TRBV12-4	few	TRBJ1-1	TRBD1	CASSSGGWTEAFF	TGTGCCAGCAGCTCAGGGGGCTGGACTGAAGCTTTCTTT
17	TRBV4-1	many	TRBJ2-1	TRBD2	CASSRRLAGVNDNEQFF	TGCGCCAGCAGCCGTCGACTAGCGGGGGTGAACGACAATGAGCAGTTCTTC
13	TRBV5-1	.	TRBJ1-2	TRBD1	CASRPWTGGGYTF	TGCGCCAGCAGACCCTGGACAGGGGGTGGCTACACCTTC
16	TRBV5-1	.	TRBJ2-1	TRBD2	CASSVTSGGTYNEQFF	TGCGCCAGCAGCGTAACTAGCGGGGGGACCTACAATGAGCAGTTCTTC
15	TRBV19	.	TRBJ1-1	.	CASSTQGAANTEAFF	TGTGCCAGTAGTACACAGGGCGCGGCGAACACTGAAGCTTTCTTT
14	TRBV7-3	.	TRBJ2-2	.	CASSPQGYHGELFF	TGTGCCAGCAGCCCCCAGGGTTACCACGGGGAGCTGTTTTTT
15	TRBV28	.	TRBJ2-5	TRBD2	CASSSAGGPGETQYF	TGTGCCAGCAGTTCAGCGGGGGGGCCTGGGGAGACCCAGTACTTC
15	TRBV9	.	TRBJ2-2	TRBD2	CASSNRGGQAGELFF	TGTGCCAGCAGCAACCGGGGGGGCCAAGCCGGGGAGCTGTTTTTT
17	TRBV11-1	few	TRBJ2-3	.	CASSLAGRGQGRDTQYF	TGTGCCAGCAGCTTAGCGGGACGCGGGCAGGGGCGGGATACGCAGTATTTT
14	TRBV20-1	.	TRBJ2-7	.	CSARMGATHGEQYF	TGCAGTGCTAGAATGGGGGCCACACACGGCGAGCAGTACTTC
16	TRBV14	few	TRBJ2-1	TRBD2	CASSQVGGGIYNEQFF	TGTGCCAGCAGCCAAGTAGGCGGGGGAATTTACAATGAGCAGTTCTTC
16	TRBV27	few	TRBJ2-1	.	CASRETGLWAYNEQFF	TGTGCCAGCAGAGAGACGGGCCTATGGGCCTACAATGAGCAGTTCTTC
15	TRBV7-2	few	TRBJ1-2	.	CASSPIRGGNYGYTF	TGTGCCAGCAGCCCTATCAGGGGAGGAAACTATGGCTACACCTTC
14	TRBV20-1	.	TRBJ1-6	.	CSARVAEGRRPLHF	TGCAGTGCTAGAGTCGCGGAGGGGCGGAGGCCCCTCCACTTT
14	TRBV7-9	.	TRBJ2-7	.	CASSLSVPPGEQYF	TGTGCCAGCAGCTTAAGCGTCCCCCCGGGAGAGCAGTACTTC
14	TRBV6-2/TRBV6-3	.	TRBJ2-5	TRBD2	CASRVAGDQETQYF	TGTGCCAGCCGGGTAGCGGGGGACCAAGAGACCCAGTACTTC
12	TRBV12-3/TRBV12-4	.	TRBJ2-3	.	CASSSRADTQYF	TGTGCCAGCAGTTCCAGGGCAGATACGCAGTATTTT
16	TRBV9	.	TRBJ1-1	.	CASSASYRVGGTEAFF	TGTGCCAGCAGCGCCTCCTACAGGGTTGGCGGCACTGAAGCTTTCTTT
14	TRBV7-9	few	TRBJ2-1	.	CASSVRLGRNEQFF	TGTGCCAGCAGCGTCCGACTAGGTCGGAATGAGCAGTTCTTC
14	TRBV5-4	.	TRBJ2-1	.	CASSPGLPMEEQFF	TGTGCCAGCAGCCCGGGACTTCCGATGGAGGAGCAGTTCTTC
16	TRBV3-1	.	TRBJ2-3	.	CASTAQDKLSTDTQYF	TGTGCCAGCACCGCCCAGGACAAACTTAGCACAGATACGCAGTATTTT
13	TRBV18	.	TRBJ2-1	.	CASSPGAEYEQFF	TGTGCCAGCTCACCAGGGGCAGAGTACGAGCAGTTCTTC
11	TRBV12-3/TRBV12-4	.	TRBJ1-2	.	CASSFQGGYTF	TGTGCCAGCAGTTTCCAGGGAGGCTACACCTTC
13	TRBV12-3/TRBV12-4	many	TRBJ2-5	.	CASSFRSQETQYF	TGTGCCAGCAGTTTCCGCAGCCAAGAGACCCAGTACTTC
17	TRBV11-2	.	TRBJ2-7	.	CASSLDWGTTGSYEQYF	TGTGCCAGCAGCTTAGATTGGGGGACGACTGGGTCCTACGAGCAGTACTTC
15	TRBV7-6	.	TRBJ1-1	.	CASSPGKEGRTEAFF	TGTGCCAGCAGCCCCGGTAAAGAGGGGAGGACTGAAGCTTTCTTT
13	TRBV5-6	.	TRBJ2-3	.	CASSPSAADTQYF	TGTGCCAGCAGCCCGAGTGCGGCCGATACGCAGTATTTT
16	TRBV6-1	.	TRBJ2-2	TRBD2	CASSEPSGGSTGELFF	TGTGCCAGCAGTGAACCTAGCGGGGGGAGTACCGGGGAGCTGTTTTTT
13	TRBV20-1	.	TRBJ1-5	.	CSASVRVGQPQHF	TGCAGTGCTAGTGTCAGGGTAGGGCAGCCCCAGCATTTT
18	TRBV24-1	few	TRBJ2-1	TRBD1	CATSESPGQMSSYNEQFF	TGTGCCACCAGTGAATCGCCGGGACAGATGAGCTCCTACAATGAGCAGTTCTTC
14	TRBV18	.	TRBJ2-3	.	CASASQGNADTQYF	TGTGCCAGCGCGTCTCAGGGGAACGCAGATACGCAGTATTTT
14	TRBV6-1	.	TRBJ2-5	.	CASSSPLDVETQYF	TGTGCCAGCAGCTCCCCGTTGGATGTTGAGACCCAGTACTTC